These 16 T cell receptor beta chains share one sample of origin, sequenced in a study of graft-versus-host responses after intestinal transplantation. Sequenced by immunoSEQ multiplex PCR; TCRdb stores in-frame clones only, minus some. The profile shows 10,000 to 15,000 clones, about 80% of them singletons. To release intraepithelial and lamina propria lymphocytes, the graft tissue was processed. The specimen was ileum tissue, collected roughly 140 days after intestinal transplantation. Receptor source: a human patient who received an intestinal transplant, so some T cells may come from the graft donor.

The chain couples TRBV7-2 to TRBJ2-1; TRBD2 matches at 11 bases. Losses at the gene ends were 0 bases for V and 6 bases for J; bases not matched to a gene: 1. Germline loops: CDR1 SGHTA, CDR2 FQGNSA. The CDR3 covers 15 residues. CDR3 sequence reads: CASSLASGGANEQFF. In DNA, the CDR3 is TGTGCCAGCAGCTTAGCTAGCGGGGGGGCCAATGAGCAGTTCTTC.

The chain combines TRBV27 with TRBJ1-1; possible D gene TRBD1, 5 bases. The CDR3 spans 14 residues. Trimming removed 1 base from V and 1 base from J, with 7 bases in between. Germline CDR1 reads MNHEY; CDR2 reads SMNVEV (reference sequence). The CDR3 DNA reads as TGTGCCAGCAGTTTATATCAGGGGAACACTGAAGCTTTCTTT. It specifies CASSLYQGNTEAFF.

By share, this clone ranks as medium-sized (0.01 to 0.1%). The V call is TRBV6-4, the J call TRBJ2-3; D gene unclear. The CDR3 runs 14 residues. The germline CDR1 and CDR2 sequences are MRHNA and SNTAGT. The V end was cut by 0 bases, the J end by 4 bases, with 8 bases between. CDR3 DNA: TGTGCCAGCAGTGACTCGAATGCGGCAGATACGCAGTATTTT. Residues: CASSDSNAADTQYF.

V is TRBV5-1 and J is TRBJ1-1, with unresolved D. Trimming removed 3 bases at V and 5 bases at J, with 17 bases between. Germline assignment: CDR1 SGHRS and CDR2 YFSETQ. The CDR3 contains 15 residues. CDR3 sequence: CASSSGLTPETEAFF. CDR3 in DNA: TGCGCCAGCAGCTCCGGACTCACCCCCGAAACTGAAGCTTTCTTT.

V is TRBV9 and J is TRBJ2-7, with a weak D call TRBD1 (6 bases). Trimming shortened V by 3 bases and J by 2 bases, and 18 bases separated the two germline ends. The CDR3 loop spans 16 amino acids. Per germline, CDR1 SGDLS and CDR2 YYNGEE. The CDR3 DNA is TGTGCCAGCAGCGAGGGGCCGGGACAAACCCCCTACGAGCAGTACTTC. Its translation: CASSEGPGQTPYEQYF.

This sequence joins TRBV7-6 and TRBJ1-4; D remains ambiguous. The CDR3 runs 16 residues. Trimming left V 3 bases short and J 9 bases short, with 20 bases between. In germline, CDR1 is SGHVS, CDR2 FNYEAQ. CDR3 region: CASSFEGGGRGKKLFF. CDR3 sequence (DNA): TGTGCCAGCAGCTTCGAGGGCGGCGGCCGAGGAAAAAAACTGTTTTTT.

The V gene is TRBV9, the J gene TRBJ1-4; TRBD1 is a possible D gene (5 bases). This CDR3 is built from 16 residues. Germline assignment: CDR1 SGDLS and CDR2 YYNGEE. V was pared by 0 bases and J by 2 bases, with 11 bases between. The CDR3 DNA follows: TGTGCCAGCAGCGTAGGAGGCGGGGCGACTAATGAAAAACTGTTTTTT. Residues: CASSVGGGATNEKLFF. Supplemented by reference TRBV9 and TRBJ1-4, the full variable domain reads DSGVTQTPKHLITATGQRVTLRCSPRSGDLSVYWYQQSLDQGLQFLIQYYNGEERAKGNILERFSAQQFPDLHSELNLSSLELGDSALYFCASSVGGGATNEKLFFGSGTQLSVL.

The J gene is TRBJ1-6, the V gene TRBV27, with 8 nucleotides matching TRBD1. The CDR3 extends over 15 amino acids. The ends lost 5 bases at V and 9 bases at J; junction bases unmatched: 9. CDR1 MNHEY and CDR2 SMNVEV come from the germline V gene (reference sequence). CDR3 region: CASSPRQGASSPLHF. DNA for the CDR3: TGTGCCAGCAGTCCTCGGCAGGGGGCATCTTCACCCCTCCACTTT.

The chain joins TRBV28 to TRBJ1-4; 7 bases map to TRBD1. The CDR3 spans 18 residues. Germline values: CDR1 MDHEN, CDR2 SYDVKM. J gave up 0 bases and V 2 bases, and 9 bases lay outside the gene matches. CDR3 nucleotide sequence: TGTGCCAGCAGTTTAGGTTTCCCGGGACAGCCAACTAATGAAAAACTGTTTTTT. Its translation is CASSLGFPGQPTNEKLFF.

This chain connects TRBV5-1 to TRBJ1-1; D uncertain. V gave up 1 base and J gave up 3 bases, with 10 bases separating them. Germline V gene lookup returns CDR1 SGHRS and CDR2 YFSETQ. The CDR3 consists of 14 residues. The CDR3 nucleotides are TGCGCCAGCAGCTTGTCGGGTTGGGACACTGAAGCTTTCTTT. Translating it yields CASSLSGWDTEAFF.

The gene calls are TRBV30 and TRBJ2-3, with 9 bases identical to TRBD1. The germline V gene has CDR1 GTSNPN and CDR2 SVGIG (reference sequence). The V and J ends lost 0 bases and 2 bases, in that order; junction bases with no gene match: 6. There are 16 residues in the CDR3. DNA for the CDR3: TGTGCCTGGAGTGTACCCGGGACAGGGACCACAGATACGCAGTATTTT. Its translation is CAWSVPGTGTTDTQYF.

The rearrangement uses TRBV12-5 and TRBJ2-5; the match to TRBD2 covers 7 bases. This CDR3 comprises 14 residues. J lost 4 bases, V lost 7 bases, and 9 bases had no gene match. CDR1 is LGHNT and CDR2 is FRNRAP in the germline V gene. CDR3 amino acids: CASVVSGRAETQYF. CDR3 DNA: TGTGCTAGTGTCGTTTCGGGGAGGGCAGAGACCCAGTACTTC. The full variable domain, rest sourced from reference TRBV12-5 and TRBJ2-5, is DARVTQTPRHKVTEMGQEVTMRCQPILGHNTVFWYRQTMMQGLELLAYFRNRAPLDDSGMPKDRFSAEMPDATLATLKIQPSEPRDSAVYFCASVVSGRAETQYFGPGTRLLVL.

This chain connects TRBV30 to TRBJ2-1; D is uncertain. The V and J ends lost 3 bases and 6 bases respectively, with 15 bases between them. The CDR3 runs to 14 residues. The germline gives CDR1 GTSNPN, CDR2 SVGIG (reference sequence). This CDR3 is CAWRKNLSPNEQFF. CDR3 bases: TGTGCCTGGAGAAAAAACCTATCTCCCAATGAGCAGTTCTTC.

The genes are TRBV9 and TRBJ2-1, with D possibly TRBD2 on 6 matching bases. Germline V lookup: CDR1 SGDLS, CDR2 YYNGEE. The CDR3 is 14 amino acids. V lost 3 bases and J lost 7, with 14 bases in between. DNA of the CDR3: TGTGCCAGCAGCGCTTCGGGGGTCTCGAATGAGCAGTTCTTC. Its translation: CASSASGVSNEQFF.

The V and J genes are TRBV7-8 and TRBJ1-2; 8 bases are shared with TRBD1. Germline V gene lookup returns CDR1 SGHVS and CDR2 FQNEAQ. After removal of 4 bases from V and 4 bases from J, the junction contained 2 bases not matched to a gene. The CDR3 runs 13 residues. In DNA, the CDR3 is TGTGCCAGCAGCTGGACAGGGTCCTATGGCTACACCTTC. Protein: CASSWTGSYGYTF.

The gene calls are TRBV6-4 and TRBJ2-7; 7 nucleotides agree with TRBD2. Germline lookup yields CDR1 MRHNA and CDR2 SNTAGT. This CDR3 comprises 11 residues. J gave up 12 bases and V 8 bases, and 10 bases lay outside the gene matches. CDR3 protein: CASQRDLELYF. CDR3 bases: TGTGCCAGCCAGCGGGACCTAGAACTGTACTTC.